This entry lists 17 T cell receptor beta chains sequenced from one sample in a study of blood T cell repertoires in COVID-19. Using immunoSEQ multiplex PCR, the repertoire was profiled, and TCRdb retains in-frame clones only, with some absent. The repertoire includes 170,000 or so clones, roughly nine tenths of them detected once, and about 2.1% sits in the top ten. Material: peripheral blood. All receptors come from a man in his late teens or twenties who had recovered from COVID-19.

The rearrangement joins TRBV5-1 to TRBJ2-3, with TRBD1 identical over 8 bases. Germline V gives CDR1 SGHRS, CDR2 YFSETQ. The junction had 5 bases not matched to a gene; V was cut back by 0 bases and J by 2 bases. This CDR3 region has 16 residues. CDR3 nucleotide sequence: TGCGCCAGCAGCTTGGCTCAGGGGGCGAACACAGATACGCAGTATTTT. The encoded protein is CASSLAQGANTDTQYF.

The rearrangement links TRBV27 to TRBJ2-7; 12 bases align to TRBD2. This CDR3 has 14 residues. The V gene's germline CDR1 is MNHEY and CDR2 SMNVEV (reference sequence). After removal of 5 bases from V and 4 bases from J, the junction contained 3 bases not matched to a gene. CDR3 in amino acids: CASSAGTSGYEQYF. In DNA, the CDR3 is TGTGCCAGCAGTGCCGGGACTAGCGGGTACGAGCAGTACTTC.

The chain employs TRBV13 and TRBJ1-5; maybe TRBD1 (6 bases). The V end lost 6 bases, the J end lost 0 bases, and 12 bases lay between the germline ends. Germline V gene sequence: CDR1 PRHDT, CDR2 FYEKMQ (reference sequence). The CDR3 spans 15 residues. The CDR3, as DNA: TGTGCCAGCAGTCAGGGAGGGGGTAGCAATCAGCCCCAGCATTTT. As protein: CASSQGGGSNQPQHF. Combining the CDR3 with reference TRBV13 and TRBJ1-5 gives the whole variable domain AAGVIQSPRHLIKEKRETATLKCYPIPRHDTVYWYQQGPGQDPQFLISFYEKMQSDKGSIPDRFSAQQFSDYHSELNMSSLELGDSALYFCASSQGGGSNQPQHFGDGTRLSIL.

The chain recombines TRBV5-1 with TRBJ1-1; D possibly corresponds to TRBD1 (6 bases). CDR1 and CDR2 from the germline V gene are SGHRS and YFSETQ. The V end lost 0 bases, the J end lost 0 bases, and 9 bases lay between the germline ends. This CDR3 comprises 15 residues. Here the CDR3 reads CASSLVGAMNTEAFF. The DNA of the CDR3 is TGCGCCAGCAGCTTGGTGGGGGCCATGAACACTGAAGCTTTCTTT.

In this sample, this clone turned up once. J is TRBJ1-5 and V is TRBV28; D gene ambiguous. Germline V gene sequence: CDR1 MDHEN, CDR2 SYDVKM. The V gene lost 2 bases and the J gene lost 7 bases, with 9 bases spanning the gap. This CDR3 comprises 13 residues. CDR3: CASSLRVTQPQHF. The CDR3 DNA follows: TGTGCCAGCAGTTTACGCGTTACGCAGCCCCAGCATTTT.

The chain is built from TRBV5-5 and TRBJ1-5, with TRBD1 as a possible D gene (5 bases). The CDR3 is 14 amino acids. The ends were cut back, 5 bases at V and 6 bases at J, with 15 bases in the middle. CDR1 and CDR2 (germline): SGHKS, YYEKEE (reference sequence). In DNA form, the CDR3 reads TGTGCCAGCAGGGCGGGACTTACGGGTCAGCCCCAGCATTTT. It specifies CASRAGLTGQPQHF.

Concerning this clone itself: The conserved final phenylalanine or tryptophan is absent from the CDR3, which likely points to a read error. No DNA is shown, since the ends of the CDR3 on it are uncertain; the CDR3 is the one TCRdb lists. The CDR3 protein is CASSAQTSGNQD. This rearrangement joins TRBV19 to TRBJ2-3; TRBD2 is the table's D call and was not checked against the DNA. Inclusive of both ends, the CDR3 amounts to 12 amino acids. In germline, CDR1 is LNHDA, CDR2 SQIVND (reference sequence).

The V gene is TRBV9, the J gene TRBJ1-1; D is perhaps TRBD1 (5 bases). CDR1 and CDR2 from the germline V gene are SGDLS and YYNGEE. V dropped 1 base and J dropped 4 bases, with 11 bases sitting between them. The length of the CDR3 is 14 residues. Written as DNA, the CDR3 is TGTGCCAGCAGCGTATATGGGGGGGGCACTGAAGCTTTCTTT. Encoded protein: CASSVYGGGTEAFF.

The chain employs TRBV27 and TRBJ2-1, with a possible D match to TRBD2 (6 bases). This CDR3 is built from 15 residues. Trimming shortened V by 2 bases and J by 3 bases, and 11 bases separated the two germline ends. CDR1 and CDR2 from the germline V gene are MNHEY and SMNVEV (reference sequence). CDR3: CASSLMAGSYNEQFF. The CDR3, as DNA: TGTGCCAGCAGTTTAATGGCGGGGAGCTACAATGAGCAGTTCTTC.

A single count supports this clone. The J gene is TRBJ2-3, the V gene TRBV9, with TRBD2 matching over 7 bases. Germline values: CDR1 SGDLS, CDR2 YYNGEE. The V segment lost 0 bases and the J segment 5 bases; nucleotides outside the gene matches: 12. CDR3 length: 17 amino acids. CDR3 loop: CASSVGNMAGAEDTQYF. CDR3 in DNA: TGTGCCAGCAGCGTAGGAAATATGGCGGGAGCAGAAGATACGCAGTATTTT.

The V and J genes are TRBV6-6 and TRBJ2-5, with TRBD1 as a possible D gene (6 bases). The CDR3 is 15 residues long. V lost 0 bases and J lost 2, with 10 bases in between. Germline-derived CDR1 and CDR2 are MNHNY and SVGAGI (reference sequence). This CDR3 is CASSYSKQGQETQYF. The CDR3 DNA reads as TGTGCCAGCAGTTACTCGAAACAGGGTCAAGAGACCCAGTACTTC.

The gene calls are TRBV2 and TRBJ1-2, with D tentatively TRBD1 (5 bases). The CDR3 covers 12 residues. The V end lost 6 bases, the J end lost 5 bases, and 10 bases lay between the germline ends. From germline, CDR1 is SNHLY and CDR2 FYNNEI. This chain's CDR3 is CASSDDRYGYTF. The CDR3 DNA follows: TGTGCCAGCAGCGATGACAGATATGGCTACACCTTC.

The gene calls are TRBV5-4 and TRBJ2-5; D possibly corresponds to TRBD2 (6 bases). The length of the CDR3 is 13 residues. The germline CDR1 and CDR2 sequences are SGHNT and YYREEE (reference sequence). V lost 7 bases, J lost 5 bases, and 15 bases lay in between. The CDR3 DNA reads TGTGCCAGCGGCCGGGAGAATGGGGAGACCCAGTACTTC. As protein: CASGRENGETQYF.

This clone was seen only once. CDR3 in DNA: TGTGCCAGCAGCTTAGGGACTGGGGCCTACGAGCAGTACTTC. Its protein is CASSLGTGAYEQYF. The chain links TRBV7-2 to TRBJ2-7, with D maybe TRBD2 (5 bases). CDR3 length: 14 amino acids. Trimming left V 1 base short and J 2 bases short, with 9 bases between. Per the germline V gene, CDR1 is SGHTA and CDR2 is FQGNSA.

The chain's CDR3 is CTSSYGTGGFGDTEAFF. CDR3 DNA sequence: TGCACCAGCAGCTATGGGACAGGCGGCTTTGGGGACACTGAAGCTTTCTTT. This chain joins TRBV1 and TRBJ1-1; the listed D gene, TRBD1, was not tested against the DNA. TRBV1 is listed as a pseudogene. This CDR3 is 17 amino acids long.

This chain joins TRBV5-1 and TRBJ2-1, with 8 bases lining up with TRBD2. V lost 2 bases to trimming and J lost 7 bases; unmatched junction nucleotides: 11. The length of the CDR3 is 16 residues. Germline V gene data show CDR1 as SGHRS and CDR2 as YFSETQ. DNA of the CDR3: TGCGCCAGCAGCTTCACCTTTAGCGGGATCGGGAATGAGCAGTTCTTC. Its protein is CASSFTFSGIGNEQFF.

This rearrangement joins TRBV28 to TRBJ2-7; D not certain. The germline V gene has CDR1 MDHEN and CDR2 SYDVKM. The CDR3 loop spans 13 amino acids. Trimming pared 8 bases from V and 1 base from J, leaving 12 bases between. In nucleotides, the CDR3 is TGTGCCAGCCGTAGTCGCCCTTCCTACGAGCAGTACTTC. Its translation is CASRSRPSYEQYF.